This is a list of T cell receptor beta chains from one sample in a study of cytomegalovirus exposure and HLA in healthy donors. Profiled with immunoSEQ multiplex PCR; TCRdb holds only in-frame clones, not every one. The repertoire holds about 180,000 clones, with over 65% as singletons. The sequenced sample was PBMCs. Receptor source: a man aged 18 to 29 in good health and CMV-seronegative. Each CDR3 is given with its conserved first and last residue. The order of the fields is J gene, D gene, clone size, V gene, CDR3 DNA, CDR3 protein. The D gene is left open where the match is weak. Rows give clone size only sometimes, using once, few, many, or a class for an expanded clone.

TRBJ1-5 | . | . | TRBV19 | TGTGCCAGCTCACGGGGGTATAGCAATCAGCCCCAGCATTTT | CASSRGYSNQPQHF
TRBJ2-1 | . | . | TRBV30 | TGTGCGGGAGGGGGTGGCGGGAGAGTGGACTTCTTC | CAGGGGGRVDFF
TRBJ2-7 | . | once | TRBV30 | TGTGCCTGGAGACTCGACACCTTCTCCTACGAGCAGTACTTC | CAWRLDTFSYEQYF
TRBJ1-1 | TRBD1 | . | TRBV30 | TGTGCCTCTAACAGGGGTGGGTCAGCAATGGAAAACACTGAAGCTTTCTTT | CASNRGGSAMENTEAFF
TRBJ1-4 | TRBD1 | . | TRBV6-5 | TGTGCCAGCAGAGCGACAGGGGAGGGTGAAAAACTGTTTTTT | CASRATGEGEKLFF
TRBJ1-2 | . | . | TRBV11-3 | TGTGCCAGCAGCTTCTCTTCTCCGAGACAGAGAAACTATGGCTACACCTTC | CASSFSSPRQRNYGYTF
TRBJ1-2 | . | . | TRBV30 | TGTGCCTGGAGAAGCAGGGTTAACTATGGCTACACCTTC | CAWRSRVNYGYTF
TRBJ1-5 | TRBD1 | . | TRBV5-4 | TGTGCCAGCAGCCGGGACAGTGGATCACCCCAGCATTTT | CASSRDSGSPQHF
TRBJ1-2 | . | . | TRBV5-4 | TGTGCCAGCAGCGGCGACAAGTTGGGCTACACCTTC | CASSGDKLGYTF
TRBJ2-3 | . | . | TRBV6-6 | TGTGCCAGCAGTTGGTTGGGGGAGGGCACAGATACGCAGTATTTT | CASSWLGEGTDTQYF
TRBJ2-3 | . | . | TRBV11-2 | TGTGCCAGCAGCTTAGTCGGCAGGGGGGCCACAGATACGCAGTATTTT | CASSLVGRGATDTQYF
TRBJ1-6 | . | . | TRBV7-8 | TGTGCCAGCAGCTTAGTTCCAGGGGAAAACTCACCCCTCCACTTT | CASSLVPGENSPLHF
TRBJ2-3 | . | once | TRBV7-3 | TGTGCCAGCAGCTTGCCCGGAGCAGATACGCAGTATTTT | CASSLPGADTQYF
TRBJ2-1 | TRBD2 | . | TRBV27 | TGTGCCAGCAGTACCTCGTTCGCGGGGGGGCCTTGGGAGCAGTTCTTC | CASSTSFAGGPWEQFF
TRBJ2-5 | . | . | TRBV2 | TGTGCCAGCAGCCGTGACTACGGGGAGACCCAGTACTTC | CASSRDYGETQYF
TRBJ2-5 | TRBD1 | . | TRBV5-1 | TGCGCCAGCATAAGAGGACAGGGGATAACCTACCAAGAGACCCAGTACTTC | CASIRGQGITYQETQYF
TRBJ1-1 | . | . | TRBV5-5 | TGTGCCAGCAGCTGGTACCAGGGTCCAATGAACACTGAAGCTTTCTTT | CASSWYQGPMNTEAFF
TRBJ1-6 | . | . | TRBV10-3 | TGTGCCATCAGTCGGGGAGCCCGATATTCGGATAATTCACCCCTCCACTTT | CAISRGARYSDNSPLHF
TRBJ2-7 | TRBD1 | . | TRBV7-2 | TGTGCCAGCAGCCCGGTGTGGGACAGGGCCTACGAGCAGTACTTC | CASSPVWDRAYEQYF
TRBJ2-1 | TRBD2 | . | TRBV5-1 | TGCGCCAGCAGCTTAGCGGGAGGGTGGCCCAATGAGCAGTTCTTC | CASSLAGGWPNEQFF
TRBJ2-1 | TRBD2 | . | TRBV15 | TGTGCCACCAGCAGAAAGCGGGAGTGGACCAATGAGCAGTTCTTC | CATSRKREWTNEQFF
TRBJ1-4 | . | . | TRBV7-9 | TGTGCCAGCAGCTTTGGGCAAAGTAATGAAAAACTGTTTTTT | CASSFGQSNEKLFF
TRBJ1-2 | TRBD1 | . | TRBV30 | TGTGCCTGGAGGAGACAGGGGGCGGTAGCCTATGGCTACACCTTC | CAWRRQGAVAYGYTF
TRBJ2-5 | TRBD1 | . | TRBV11-2 | TGTGCCAGCAGCGGAAGACAGGGGCAAGAGACCCAGTACTTC | CASSGRQGQETQYF
TRBJ2-7 | . | . | TRBV7-9 | TGTGCCAGCAGCTTAGCGCACGGGTTGGAGCAGTACTTC | CASSLAHGLEQYF
TRBJ1-6 | . | . | TRBV5-6 | TGTGCCAGCAGCTTATTTCCCGCCGGTTCACCCCTCCACTTT | CASSLFPAGSPLHF
TRBJ2-3 | TRBD2 | . | TRBV23-1 | TGCGCCAGCAGTCAACTCGGACTAGCGGGAGGGATAGCAGATACGCAGTATTTT | CASSQLGLAGGIADTQYF
TRBJ1-5 | . | . | TRBV27 | TGTGCCAGCAGTTTCTATGCGGGCAATCAGCCCCAGCATTTT | CASSFYAGNQPQHF
TRBJ1-1 | . | . | TRBV7-8 | TGTGCCAGCACCGGACAGAGGACTGAAGCTTTCTTT | CASTGQRTEAFF
TRBJ2-1 | . | . | TRBV2 | TGTGCCAGCTCCAACTTCAATGAGCAGTTCTTC | CASSNFNEQFF
TRBJ1-1 | TRBD1 | . | TRBV6-1 | TGTGCCAGCAGGGGACAGACTGAAGCTTTCTTT | CASRGQTEAFF
TRBJ1-5 | . | . | TRBV6-1 | TGTGCCAGCAGTGAGTGGGGGCGCGGTCAGCCCCAGCATTTT | CASSEWGRGQPQHF
TRBJ1-2 | . | . | TRBV11-2 | TGTGCCAGCAGCTTGTCAGGGGACGTTGGCTACACCTTC | CASSLSGDVGYTF
TRBJ2-5 | . | . | TRBV5-4 | TGTGCCAGCAGCTTGGGACGGGAAGAGACCCAGTACTTC | CASSLGREETQYF
TRBJ1-5 | . | . | TRBV19 | TGTGCCAGTAGTATATTGAATGTGGTATCGGTTTGGGACAACAATCAGCCCCAGCATTTT | CASSILNVVSVWDNNQPQHF
TRBJ2-5 | . | . | TRBV11-2 | TGTGCCAGCAGGACAGACATCCAAGAGACCCAGTACTTC | CASRTDIQETQYF
TRBJ1-1 | . | . | TRBV4-1 | TGCGCCAGCAGCCATTCGAATTCAGCGGACACTGAAGCTTTCTTT | CASSHSNSADTEAFF
TRBJ1-1 | TRBD1 | . | TRBV19 | TGTGCCAGTAGTATGACAGGGGGCTGGTACACTGAAGCTTTCTTT | CASSMTGGWYTEAFF
TRBJ1-5 | . | few | TRBV5-5 | TGTGCCAGCAGCTTGGCGACACCTAGCAATCAGCCCCAGCATTTT | CASSLATPSNQPQHF
TRBJ2-4 | . | . | TRBV7-9 | TGTGCCAGCAGCTCCCGGGTGGCGGGAGCCAAAAACATTCAGTACTTC | CASSSRVAGAKNIQYF
TRBJ1-5 | . | . | TRBV4-2 | TGTGCCAGCAGCTTGGGCGGGACGGGCAATCAGCCCCAGCATTTT | CASSLGGTGNQPQHF
TRBJ1-2 | . | few | TRBV5-4 | TGTGCCAGCAGCTTCCGAGCAAGAGCGGACTATGGCTACACCTTC | CASSFRARADYGYTF
TRBJ2-5 | TRBD2 | . | TRBV27 | TGTGCCAGCAAAGCGGGAGCAACCCAGTACTTC | CASKAGATQYF
TRBJ2-2 | . | once | TRBV10-3 | TGTGCCATCAGTGACAACGTTGTGGGGAGGAACACCGGGGAGCTGTTTTTT | CAISDNVVGRNTGELFF
TRBJ2-7 | . | . | TRBV7-2 | TGTGCCAGCACCTCGACAGTATCCTACGAGCAGTACTTC | CASTSTVSYEQYF